This T cell receptor (beta chain) was observed in a study of T cells in Graves' hyperthyroidism and ophthalmopathy. This clonotype has a handful of counts. The PBMCs were sourced from fresh peripheral blood (more than 9 ml). Amplification targeted TCR beta CDR3 regions from RNA transcripts. RT-PCR in the first round (using the HTBI primer set) targeted the TCR CDR3. TCRdb ran MiXCR on the multiplex PCR reads and lists one entry per CDR3 protein. This table has a few hundred thousand distinct CDR3 sequences, 15% to 19% appearing once. The CDR3 has 13 residues. Germline V gene sequence: CDR1 SGHNT, CDR2 YYREEE (reference sequence). The V end was cut by 4 bases, the J end by 4 bases, with 9 bases between.

The source is a woman in her 30s with Graves' hyperthyroidism. The sequencing sample was made of blood. V is TRBV5-4 and J is TRBJ1-5; no reliable D call. The CDR3 here is CASSQHLNQPQHF. The CDR3 region has the DNA TGTGCCAGCAGCCAACATCTAAATCAGCCCCAGCATTTT.